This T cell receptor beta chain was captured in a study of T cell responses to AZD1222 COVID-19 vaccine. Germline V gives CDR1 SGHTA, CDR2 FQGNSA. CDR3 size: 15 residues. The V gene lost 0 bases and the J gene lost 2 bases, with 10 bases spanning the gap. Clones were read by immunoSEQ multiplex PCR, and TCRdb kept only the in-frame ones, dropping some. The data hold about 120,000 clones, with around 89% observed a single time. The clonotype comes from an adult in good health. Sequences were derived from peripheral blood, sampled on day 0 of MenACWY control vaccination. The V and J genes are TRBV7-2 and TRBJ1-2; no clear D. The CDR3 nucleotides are TGTGCCAGCAGCTTAGCGTCCTCAGGAAACTATGGCTACACCTTC. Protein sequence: CASSLASSGNYGYTF.